This T cell receptor (beta chain) was captured in a study of early T cells in non-severe SARS-CoV-2 infection. Whole-study context: RNA in bulk from unsorted whole blood was sequenced, and chains were unpaired. Study results and caveats: VDJdb-based matching was biased toward anti-spike CD8 responses and missed private and CD4 specificities.

Unique molecular identifiers were added to individual cDNA molecules. TCRdb redid the calling of the 5' RACE reads with MiXCR, one entry per CDR3 protein. This sample has 85,000 to 100,000 distinct CDR3 sequences, with roughly 17% found just once. This clonotype occurred many times. The antigen is not known. Between the trimmed V and J ends, which lost 5 bases and 3 bases, there was a span of 8 bases. Germline loops: CDR1 SGHAT, CDR2 FQNNGV. This CDR3 is built from 12 residues. This sequence originates from an adult who was a healthcare worker with PCR-confirmed SARS-CoV-2 infection or an uninfected control (not recorded which). Sequences were obtained from whole blood. This sequence joins TRBV11-2 and TRBJ2-7, with D hard to call. CDR3 nucleotides: TGTGCCAGCAGCCAGAGACACTACGAGCAGTACTTC. It is translated as CASSQRHYEQYF.